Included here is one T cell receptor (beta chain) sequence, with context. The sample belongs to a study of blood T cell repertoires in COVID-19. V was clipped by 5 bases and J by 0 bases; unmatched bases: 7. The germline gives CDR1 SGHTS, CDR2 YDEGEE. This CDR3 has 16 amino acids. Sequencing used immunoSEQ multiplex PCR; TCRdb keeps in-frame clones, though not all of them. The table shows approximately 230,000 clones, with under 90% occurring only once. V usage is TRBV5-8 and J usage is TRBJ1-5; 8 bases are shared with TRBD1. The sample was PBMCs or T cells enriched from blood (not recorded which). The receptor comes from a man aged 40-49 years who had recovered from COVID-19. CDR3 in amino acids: CASSPGQGPSNQPQHF. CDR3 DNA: TGTGCCAGCAGTCCTGGACAGGGACCTAGCAATCAGCCCCAGCATTTT. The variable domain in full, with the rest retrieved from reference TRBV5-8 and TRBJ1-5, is EAGVTQSPTHLIKTRGQQATLRCSPISGHTSVYWYQQALGLGLQFLLWYDEGEERNRGNFPPRFSGRQFPNYSSELNVNALELEDSALYLCASSPGQGPSNQPQHFGDGTRLSIL.